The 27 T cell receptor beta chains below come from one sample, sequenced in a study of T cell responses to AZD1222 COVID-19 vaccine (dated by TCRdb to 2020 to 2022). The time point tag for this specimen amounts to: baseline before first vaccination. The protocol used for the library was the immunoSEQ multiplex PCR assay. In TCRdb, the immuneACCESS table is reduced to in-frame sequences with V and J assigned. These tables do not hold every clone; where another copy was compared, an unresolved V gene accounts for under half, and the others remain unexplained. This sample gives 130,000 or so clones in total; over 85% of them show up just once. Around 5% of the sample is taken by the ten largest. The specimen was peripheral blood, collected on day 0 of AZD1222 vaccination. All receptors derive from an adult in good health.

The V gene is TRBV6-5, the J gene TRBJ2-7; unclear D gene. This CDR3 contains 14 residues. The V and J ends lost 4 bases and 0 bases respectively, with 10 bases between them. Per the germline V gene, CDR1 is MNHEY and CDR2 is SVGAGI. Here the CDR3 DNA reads TGTGCCAGCAGTTTATCACAGAGCTCCTACGAGCAGTACTTC. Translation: CASSLSQSSYEQYF.

The CDR3 DNA reads as TGTGCCAGCAGCACATATACCGGGCAGCAGTACTTC. Translated: CASSTYTGQQYF. V and J are TRBV7-3 and TRBJ2-7; D gene unclear. V was shortened by 5 bases and J by 8 bases, with 13 bases between the two germline ends. The V gene's germline CDR1 is SGHTA and CDR2 FQGTGA. This CDR3 has 12 residues.

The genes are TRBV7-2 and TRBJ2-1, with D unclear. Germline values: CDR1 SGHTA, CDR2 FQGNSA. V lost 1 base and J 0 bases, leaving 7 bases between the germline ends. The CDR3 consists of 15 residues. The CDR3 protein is CASSLEANSYNEQFF. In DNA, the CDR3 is TGTGCCAGCAGCTTAGAAGCCAACTCCTACAATGAGCAGTTCTTC.

The CDR3 region is CASSPGTGGIQETQYF. CDR3 coding DNA: TGTGCCAGCAGCCCCGGGACAGGGGGAATCCAAGAGACCCAGTACTTC. The chain employs TRBV11-3 and TRBJ2-5, with 11 bases identical to TRBD1. CDR1 and CDR2 (germline): SGHNT, YENEEA. This CDR3 has 16 residues. The junction had 6 bases not matched to a gene; V was cut back by 5 bases and J by 1 base.

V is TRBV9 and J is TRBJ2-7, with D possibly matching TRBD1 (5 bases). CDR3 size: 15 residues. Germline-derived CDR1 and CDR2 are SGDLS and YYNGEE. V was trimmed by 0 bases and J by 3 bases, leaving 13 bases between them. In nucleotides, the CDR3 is TGTGCCAGCAGCGTAGCTGATGAGCAGGGCTACGAGCAGTACTTC. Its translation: CASSVADEQGYEQYF.

The DNA for the CDR3 is TGTGCCAGCAGTTTAATTGGGACTAGTAATCGCGAGCAGTACTTC. Translating it yields CASSLIGTSNREQYF. The J gene is TRBJ2-7, the V gene TRBV27, with 8 bases that match TRBD2. Trimming at V came to 2 bases and at J to 6 bases, leaving 9 bases not matched to a gene. This CDR3 spans 15 amino acids. CDR1 and CDR2 from the germline V gene are MNHEY and SMNVEV (reference sequence).

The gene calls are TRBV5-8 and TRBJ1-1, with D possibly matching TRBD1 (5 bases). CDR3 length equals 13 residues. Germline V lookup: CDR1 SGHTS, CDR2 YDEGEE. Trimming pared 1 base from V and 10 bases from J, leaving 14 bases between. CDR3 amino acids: CASSLWSGRRAFF. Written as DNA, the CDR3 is TGTGCCAGCAGCTTGTGGTCAGGGAGACGAGCTTTCTTT.

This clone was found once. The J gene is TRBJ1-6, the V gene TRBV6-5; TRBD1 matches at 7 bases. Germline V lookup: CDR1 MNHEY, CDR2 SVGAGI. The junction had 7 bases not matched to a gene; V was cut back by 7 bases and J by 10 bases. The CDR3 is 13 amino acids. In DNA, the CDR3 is TGTGCCAGCACATCGTGGACAGGATCACCCCTCCACTTT. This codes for CASTSWTGSPLHF.

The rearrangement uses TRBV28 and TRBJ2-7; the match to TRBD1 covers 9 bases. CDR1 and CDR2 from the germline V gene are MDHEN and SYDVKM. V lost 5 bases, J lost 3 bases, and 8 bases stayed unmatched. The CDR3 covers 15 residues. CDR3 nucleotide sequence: TGTGCCAGCAGTCCCCTGACAGGGGGGAACTACGAGCAGTACTTC. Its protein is CASSPLTGGNYEQYF.

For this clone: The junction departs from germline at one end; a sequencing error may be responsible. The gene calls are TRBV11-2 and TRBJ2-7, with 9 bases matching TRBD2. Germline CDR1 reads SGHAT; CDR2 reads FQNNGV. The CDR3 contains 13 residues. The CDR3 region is CASSLETTSGFFF. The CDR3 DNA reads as TGTGCCAGCAGCTTAGAAACTACTAGCGGGTTTTTCTTC.

This CDR3 reads CASSQKGALSPNTGELFF. CDR3 in DNA: TGCGCCAGCAGCCAAAAAGGGGCACTGTCCCCGAACACCGGGGAGCTGTTTTTT. The chain carries TRBV4-1 and TRBJ2-2; perhaps TRBD1 as D (5 bases). This CDR3 region has 18 residues. V lost 2 bases and J 0 bases, leaving 16 bases between the germline ends. CDR1 is MGHRA and CDR2 is YSYEKL in the germline V gene.

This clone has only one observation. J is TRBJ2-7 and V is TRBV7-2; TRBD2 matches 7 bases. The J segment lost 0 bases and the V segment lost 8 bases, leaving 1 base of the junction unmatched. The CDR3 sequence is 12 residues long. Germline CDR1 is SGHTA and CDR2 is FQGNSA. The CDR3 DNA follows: TGTGCCAGCGGGAGGGACTCCTACGAGCAGTACTTC. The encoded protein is CASGRDSYEQYF.

DNA of the CDR3: TGTGCCAGCAGCCCGACTAGCGCGGCGGCCAATGAGCAGTTCTTC. Translated: CASSPTSAAANEQFF. V and J are TRBV9 and TRBJ2-1; 8 bases fit TRBD2. From germline, CDR1 is SGDLS and CDR2 YYNGEE. This CDR3 spans 15 amino acids. Losses at the gene ends were 4 bases for V and 6 bases for J; bases not matched to a gene: 9.

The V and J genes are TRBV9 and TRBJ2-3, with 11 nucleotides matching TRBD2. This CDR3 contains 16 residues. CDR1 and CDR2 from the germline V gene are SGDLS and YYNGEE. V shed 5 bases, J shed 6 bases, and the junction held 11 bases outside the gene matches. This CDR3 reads CASRDYLAGGGDTQYF. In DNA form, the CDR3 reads TGTGCCAGCAGAGATTATCTAGCGGGAGGCGGGGATACGCAGTATTTT.

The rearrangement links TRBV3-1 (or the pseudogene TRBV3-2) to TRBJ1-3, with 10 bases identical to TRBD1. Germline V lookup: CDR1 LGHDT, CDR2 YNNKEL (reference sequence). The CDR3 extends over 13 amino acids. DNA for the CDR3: TGTGCGGCGGGGACAGGGGCTGGAAACACCATATATTTT. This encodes CAAGTGAGNTIYF.

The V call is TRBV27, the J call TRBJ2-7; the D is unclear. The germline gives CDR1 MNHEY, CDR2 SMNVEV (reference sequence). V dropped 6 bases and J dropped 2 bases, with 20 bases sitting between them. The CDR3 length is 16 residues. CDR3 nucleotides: TGTGCCAGCAGGGGCGTTGGGAATCTGGGAACCTACGAGCAGTACTTC. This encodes CASRGVGNLGTYEQYF.

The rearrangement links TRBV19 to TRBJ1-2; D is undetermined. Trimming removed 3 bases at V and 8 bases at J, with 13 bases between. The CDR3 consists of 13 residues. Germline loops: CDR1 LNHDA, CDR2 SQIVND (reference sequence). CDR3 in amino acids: CASSIMRGRGYTF. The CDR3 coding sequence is TGTGCCAGTAGTATTATGCGCGGCCGGGGCTACACCTTC.

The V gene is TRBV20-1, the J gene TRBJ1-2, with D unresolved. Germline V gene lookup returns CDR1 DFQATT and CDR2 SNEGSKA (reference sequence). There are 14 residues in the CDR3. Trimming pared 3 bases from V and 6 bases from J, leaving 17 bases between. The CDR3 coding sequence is TGCAGTGCTAGTAATTCCAGGAAGACCCATGGCTACACCTTC. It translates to CSASNSRKTHGYTF.

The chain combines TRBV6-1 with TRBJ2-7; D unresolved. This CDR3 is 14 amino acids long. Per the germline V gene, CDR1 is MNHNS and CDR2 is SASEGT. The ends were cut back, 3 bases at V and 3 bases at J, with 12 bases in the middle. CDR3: CASSDPTWGYEQYF. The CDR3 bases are TGTGCCAGCAGTGACCCCACCTGGGGCTACGAGCAGTACTTC.

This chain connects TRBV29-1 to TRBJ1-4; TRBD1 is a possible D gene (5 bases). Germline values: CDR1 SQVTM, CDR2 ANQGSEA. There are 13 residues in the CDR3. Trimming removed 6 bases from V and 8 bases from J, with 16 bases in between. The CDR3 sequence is CSVVRGVGEKLFF. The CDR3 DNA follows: TGCAGCGTCGTTCGGGGGGTCGGGGAAAAACTGTTTTTT. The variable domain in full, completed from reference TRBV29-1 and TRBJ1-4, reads SAVISQKPSRDICQRGTSLTIQCQVDSQVTMMFWYRQQPGQSLTLIATANQGSEATYESGFVIDKFPISRPNLTFSTLTVSNMSPEDSSIYLCSVVRGVGEKLFFGSGTQLSVL.

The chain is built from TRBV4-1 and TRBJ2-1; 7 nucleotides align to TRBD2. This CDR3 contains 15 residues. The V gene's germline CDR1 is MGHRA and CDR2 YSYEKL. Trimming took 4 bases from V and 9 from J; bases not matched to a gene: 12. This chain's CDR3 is CASSRGSSGAGEQFF. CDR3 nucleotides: TGCGCCAGCAGCCGAGGATCGAGCGGGGCTGGTGAGCAGTTCTTC.

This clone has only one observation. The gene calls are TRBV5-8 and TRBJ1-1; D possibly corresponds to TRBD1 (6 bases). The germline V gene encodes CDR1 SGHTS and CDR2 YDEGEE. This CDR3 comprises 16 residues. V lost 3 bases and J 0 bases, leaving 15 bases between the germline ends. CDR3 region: CASSSETGLMNTEAFF. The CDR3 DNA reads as TGTGCCAGCAGCTCAGAGACAGGACTCATGAACACTGAAGCTTTCTTT.

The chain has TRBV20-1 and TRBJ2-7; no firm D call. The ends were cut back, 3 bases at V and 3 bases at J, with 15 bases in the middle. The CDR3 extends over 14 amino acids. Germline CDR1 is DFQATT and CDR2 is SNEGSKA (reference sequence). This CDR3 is CSASESITDYEQYF. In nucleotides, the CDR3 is TGCAGTGCTAGTGAAAGCATAACCGACTACGAGCAGTACTTC.

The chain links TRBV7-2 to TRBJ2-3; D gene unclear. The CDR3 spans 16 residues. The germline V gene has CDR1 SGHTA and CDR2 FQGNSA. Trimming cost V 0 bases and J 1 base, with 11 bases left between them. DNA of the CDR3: TGTGCCAGCAGCTTAGCCTCAGGAGTCGGCACAGATACGCAGTATTTT. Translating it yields CASSLASGVGTDTQYF.

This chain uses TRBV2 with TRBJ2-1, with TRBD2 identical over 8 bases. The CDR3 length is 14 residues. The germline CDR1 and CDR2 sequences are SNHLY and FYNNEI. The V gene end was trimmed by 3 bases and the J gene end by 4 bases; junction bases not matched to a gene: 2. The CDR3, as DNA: TGTGCCAGCAGTGAGGGGACTAGGTACAATGAGCAGTTCTTC. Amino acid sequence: CASSEGTRYNEQFF.

The chain's CDR3 is CASSFSPNQPQHF. Written as DNA, the CDR3 is TGTGCCAGCAGTTTCAGCCCTAATCAGCCCCAGCATTTT. The rearrangement uses TRBV12-3 or TRBV12-4 and TRBJ1-5; no reliable D call. The CDR3 is made up of 13 amino acids. The V end was cut by 3 bases, the J end by 4 bases, with 7 bases between.

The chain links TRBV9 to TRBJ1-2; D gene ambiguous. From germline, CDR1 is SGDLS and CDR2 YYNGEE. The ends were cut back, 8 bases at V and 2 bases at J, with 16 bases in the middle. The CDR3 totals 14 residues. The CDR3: CASGPGLGNYGYTF. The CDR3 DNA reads TGTGCCAGTGGCCCAGGCCTGGGCAACTATGGCTACACCTTC.